The rows below give T cell receptor beta chains drawn from one sample of a study of CD8 T cells in ankylosing spondylitis. TCRdb called the 5' RACE reads again in MiXCR, with one record for every CDR3 protein. The sample consists of under 250,000 distinct CDR3 sequences, over 30% of them appearing once. Sequencing was carried out using blood, either unsorted or a sorted T cell fraction (not recorded which). These receptors all come from a male donor with ankylosing spondylitis or in good health (not recorded which). Each CDR3 is given with its conserved first and last residue. D genes are given only for firm matches. The size field is filled for only some rows; it gives once, few, many or a size class.

DNA: TGTGCCAGCAGCTTGGCCGGACCATCGGGTGAAAAACTGTTTTTT; CDR3: CASSLAGPSGEKLFF; V: TRBV5-4; J: TRBJ1-4; D: -; size: few
DNA: TGCAGTGCTCCAGGGAGGGCTAATGAAAAACTGTTTTTT; CDR3: CSAPGRANEKLFF; V: TRBV20-1; J: TRBJ1-4; D: -; size: -
DNA: TGCAGTGCTAGATCGGTACAGGGGAGCTGGGTTAATCAGCCCCAGCATTTT; CDR3: CSARSVQGSWVNQPQHF; V: TRBV20-1; J: TRBJ1-5; D: TRBD1; size: few
DNA: TGTGCCAGCAGCCAGGGACAGCTGAACACTGAAGCTTTCTTT; CDR3: CASSQGQLNTEAFF; V: TRBV11-2; J: TRBJ1-1; D: TRBD1; size: -
DNA: TGTGCCAGCAGCTTGGCCATTTCCTACAATGAGCAGTTCTTC; CDR3: CASSLAISYNEQFF; V: TRBV5-5; J: TRBJ2-1; D: -; size: few
DNA: TGCAGTGCTAGAGATCTGCGCGTTGGCGAGCACACTGAAGCTTTCTTT; CDR3: CSARDLRVGEHTEAFF; V: TRBV20-1; J: TRBJ1-1; D: -; size: -
DNA: TGCAGTGCTAGAGATACTAGCGGGGGGGTTGAAGAGACCCAGTACTTC; CDR3: CSARDTSGGVEETQYF; V: TRBV20-1; J: TRBJ2-5; D: TRBD2; size: few
DNA: TGTGCCAGCAGCCCCCTTTTTTCAGGACGGACCGGGGAGCTGTTTTTT; CDR3: CASSPLFSGRTGELFF; V: TRBV7-3; J: TRBJ2-2; D: -; size: -
DNA: TGTGCCAGCAGCGCGAACAGGGCGGGGAACACCGGGGAGCTGTTTTTT; CDR3: CASSANRAGNTGELFF; V: TRBV9; J: TRBJ2-2; D: -; size: few
DNA: TGCGCCAGCAGCTTGAGAGGGGACGGAGCTTTCTTT; CDR3: CASSLRGDGAFF; V: TRBV5-1; J: TRBJ1-1; D: -; size: -
DNA: TGTGCCAGCAGCTCTCCGGAGGTAGCGGGACCCGGTAGCTCCTACAATGAGCAGTTCTTC; CDR3: CASSSPEVAGPGSSYNEQFF; V: TRBV7-3; J: TRBJ2-1; D: TRBD2; size: few
DNA: TGCAGTGCTAGAGATTACCGGGGAGGAGATACGCAGTATTTT; CDR3: CSARDYRGGDTQYF; V: TRBV20-1; J: TRBJ2-3; D: -; size: few
DNA: TGTGCCAGCAGTTCCCGAATAACCCAGGGGGATGAGCAGTTCTTC; CDR3: CASSSRITQGDEQFF; V: TRBV12-3/TRBV12-4; J: TRBJ2-1; D: TRBD1; size: -
DNA: TGCGCCAGCAGCGACAGGGGGAGTGGAGAGACCCAGTACTTC; CDR3: CASSDRGSGETQYF; V: TRBV10-1; J: TRBJ2-5; D: TRBD1; size: -
DNA: TGTGCCATCAGTGACGGCGGGGGGGTAGATGAGACCCAGTACTTC; CDR3: CAISDGGGVDETQYF; V: TRBV10-3; J: TRBJ2-5; D: TRBD2; size: few
DNA: TGTGCCATCAGTGAGTCGAGATACTATGGCTACACCTTC; CDR3: CAISESRYYGYTF; V: TRBV10-3; J: TRBJ1-2; D: -; size: -
DNA: TGTGCCAGCTCACCAACAGTCAGGGACCAAGAGACCCAGTACTTC; CDR3: CASSPTVRDQETQYF; V: TRBV18; J: TRBJ2-5; D: -; size: -
DNA: TGTGCCAGCAGTTTTGAGGGGACGGGCTACACCTTC; CDR3: CASSFEGTGYTF; V: TRBV12-3/TRBV12-4; J: TRBJ1-2; D: -; size: few
DNA: TGTGCCAGCAGTGCCCAGGGTGGTGAGCAGTACTTC; CDR3: CASSAQGGEQYF; V: TRBV2; J: TRBJ2-7; D: -; size: -
DNA: TGCAGCGTCTTCAGTATGCAGGCCTATGGCTACACCTTC; CDR3: CSVFSMQAYGYTF; V: TRBV29-1; J: TRBJ1-2; D: -; size: -
DNA: TGCAGTGCCGCTAGCCCTAAATGGGGGAATCAGCCCCAGCATTTT; CDR3: CSAASPKWGNQPQHF; V: TRBV20-1; J: TRBJ1-5; D: -; size: -
DNA: TGTGCCAGCAGCGCGACTAGCGGGGTCTACAATGAGCAGTTCTTC; CDR3: CASSATSGVYNEQFF; V: TRBV11-2; J: TRBJ2-1; D: TRBD2; size: -
DNA: TGCAGTGCTAGAGGTCAGCGCCCCGGGGACGGCTATGGCTACACCTTC; CDR3: CSARGQRPGDGYGYTF; V: TRBV20-1; J: TRBJ1-2; D: -; size: -
DNA: TGTGCCAGCAGTTTACCGGGGGCAACTAATGAAAAACTGTTTTTT; CDR3: CASSLPGATNEKLFF; V: TRBV12-3/TRBV12-4; J: TRBJ1-4; D: -; size: -
DNA: TGTGCCAGCACCACTCGGCAGGAGACCCAGTACTTC; CDR3: CASTTRQETQYF; V: TRBV12-3/TRBV12-4; J: TRBJ2-5; D: -; size: few
DNA: TGCGCCAGCAGCTTTGCCCCCCAGAACACCGGGGAGCTGTTTTTT; CDR3: CASSFAPQNTGELFF; V: TRBV5-1; J: TRBJ2-2; D: -; size: -
DNA: TGCAGTGCTAGAGACTACCAGGACGGCTCAGACTATGGCTACACCTTC; CDR3: CSARDYQDGSDYGYTF; V: TRBV20-1; J: TRBJ1-2; D: -; size: few
DNA: TGCAGTGCTAGCCGCGGACTTCGGGCGGCCGAGCAGTACTTC; CDR3: CSASRGLRAAEQYF; V: TRBV20-1; J: TRBJ2-7; D: -; size: few
DNA: TGCAGTGCTAGTGCGGACCTTACCGGGTACGAGCAGTACTTC; CDR3: CSASADLTGYEQYF; V: TRBV20-1; J: TRBJ2-7; D: -; size: few
DNA: TGTGCCAGCAGCTCCCGGGGGCCAGAGACCCAGTACTTC; CDR3: CASSSRGPETQYF; V: TRBV5-5; J: TRBJ2-5; D: -; size: -
DNA: TGCGCCAGCAGCTTTACGGGACTGAACTACAATGAGCAGTTCTTC; CDR3: CASSFTGLNYNEQFF; V: TRBV5-1; J: TRBJ2-1; D: -; size: -
DNA: TGCAGTGCTCGACAGGCCACCGGTGGGGGTCAGCCCCAGCATTTT; CDR3: CSARQATGGGQPQHF; V: TRBV20-1; J: TRBJ1-5; D: -; size: -
DNA: TGTGCCAGCAGCTCCGGACAAAATCAGCCCCAGCATTTT; CDR3: CASSSGQNQPQHF; V: TRBV11-2; J: TRBJ1-5; D: -; size: -
DNA: TGTGCCAGCAATGACGCAGGGCGGGGAACAGATACGCAGTATTTT; CDR3: CASNDAGRGTDTQYF; V: TRBV6-2/TRBV6-3; J: TRBJ2-3; D: -; size: -
DNA: TGTGCCAGCAGTTACTCGTCCTACTTGAACACTGAAGCTTTCTTT; CDR3: CASSYSSYLNTEAFF; V: TRBV6-5; J: TRBJ1-1; D: -; size: few
DNA: TGCAGCGTCGCCAGGGACAGGGGGCTGGGAGAGACCCAGTACTTC; CDR3: CSVARDRGLGETQYF; V: TRBV29-1; J: TRBJ2-5; D: TRBD1; size: few
DNA: TGTGCCAGCAGTTTTCGGACAGGGGGGGAAAAACTGTTTTTT; CDR3: CASSFRTGGEKLFF; V: TRBV12-3/TRBV12-4; J: TRBJ1-4; D: TRBD1; size: few
DNA: TGTGCCACCAGTGACACTACAGGGTACGAGCAGTACTTC; CDR3: CATSDTTGYEQYF; V: TRBV24-1; J: TRBJ2-7; D: -; size: few
DNA: TGCAGCGTTGAGGGTCCCAGTCGCACAGATACGCAGTATTTT; CDR3: CSVEGPSRTDTQYF; V: TRBV29-1; J: TRBJ2-3; D: -; size: -
DNA: TGTGCCAGCTCCCTCGAACTCATCGGGGGTGGCGGGTTTCCGCAGTTCTTC; CDR3: CASSLELIGGGGFPQFF; V: TRBV25-1; J: TRBJ2-1; D: -; size: -
DNA: TGCGCCAGCAGCTTGCCGCGGGTGATCCAATACAATGAGCAGTTCTTC; CDR3: CASSLPRVIQYNEQFF; V: TRBV5-1; J: TRBJ2-1; D: -; size: few
DNA: TGTGCCATCACTCTACAAGCGGGGGGGAACACAGATACGCAGTATTTT; CDR3: CAITLQAGGNTDTQYF; V: TRBV10-3; J: TRBJ2-3; D: TRBD2; size: -
DNA: TGTGCCAGCACCTTGATACCGCGTGGGAACGGGTCACCCCTCCACTTT; CDR3: CASTLIPRGNGSPLHF; V: TRBV12-3/TRBV12-4; J: TRBJ1-6; D: -; size: -
DNA: TGTGCCAGCAGCGTAGGGGGCTGGACTGAAGCTTTCTTT; CDR3: CASSVGGWTEAFF; V: TRBV9; J: TRBJ1-1; D: -; size: few
DNA: TGTGCCAGCAGCAAAGGTCCCAGGGGCCACTACGAGCAGTACTTC; CDR3: CASSKGPRGHYEQYF; V: TRBV21-1; J: TRBJ2-7; D: -; size: -
DNA: TGCAGTGCTAGCCCCCGGAACACCGGGGAGCTGTTTTTT; CDR3: CSASPRNTGELFF; V: TRBV20-1; J: TRBJ2-2; D: -; size: few
DNA: TGTGCCAGCAGCGTATCAGGAAGCTCTGGAAACACCATATATTTT; CDR3: CASSVSGSSGNTIYF; V: TRBV3-1; J: TRBJ1-3; D: -; size: -
DNA: TGCAGTGCTAGAATTTCGGGACGGCTGGACAATGAGCAGTTCTTC; CDR3: CSARISGRLDNEQFF; V: TRBV20-1; J: TRBJ2-1; D: -; size: many
DNA: TGTGCCAGTAATCAAGGGCTATACTCCCAATTTCAAGAGCAGTACTTC; CDR3: CASNQGLYSQFQEQYF; V: TRBV19; J: TRBJ2-7; D: -; size: -
DNA: TGTGCCAGCAGTTCTGGACAGGGTAGAAATGAGCAGTTCTTC; CDR3: CASSSGQGRNEQFF; V: TRBV12-3/TRBV12-4; J: TRBJ2-1; D: TRBD1; size: few
DNA: TGCAGTGCTGTCTATCACAAGGGGCAAGAGACCCAGTACTTC; CDR3: CSAVYHKGQETQYF; V: TRBV20-1; J: TRBJ2-5; D: -; size: -
DNA: TGCAGTGCTAGAGGACAGGTCATATCCTACGAGCAGTACTTC; CDR3: CSARGQVISYEQYF; V: TRBV20-1; J: TRBJ2-7; D: -; size: many
DNA: TGCAGTGCTAGAGCCTCTTCCGGGACAGGGGCCTATGGCTACACCTTC; CDR3: CSARASSGTGAYGYTF; V: TRBV20-1; J: TRBJ1-2; D: TRBD1; size: -
DNA: TGTGCCAGCACTTCCCTGGGGGGCAGCAACTATGGCTACACCTTC; CDR3: CASTSLGGSNYGYTF; V: TRBV6-5; J: TRBJ1-2; D: -; size: few
DNA: TGTGCCAGCAGCCCCCTGGGTGATGGCTACACCTTC; CDR3: CASSPLGDGYTF; V: TRBV9; J: TRBJ1-2; D: -; size: few
DNA: TGTGCCATCAGTGAGACAAAGGGGGGCAGCACAGATACGCAGTATTTT; CDR3: CAISETKGGSTDTQYF; V: TRBV10-3; J: TRBJ2-3; D: -; size: -
DNA: TGCGCCAGCAGCTTGGATTCAGAAGGAGGAGATACGCAGTATTTT; CDR3: CASSLDSEGGDTQYF; V: TRBV5-1; J: TRBJ2-3; D: -; size: -
DNA: TGTGCCAGCGGACGGACTAGCGGGGGAGCGGAGACCCAGTACTTC; CDR3: CASGRTSGGAETQYF; V: TRBV12-3/TRBV12-4; J: TRBJ2-5; D: TRBD2; size: few
DNA: TGTGCCAGCAGTTTGGTGCAGGGCCCCTACAATGAGCAGTTCTTC; CDR3: CASSLVQGPYNEQFF; V: TRBV12-3/TRBV12-4; J: TRBJ2-1; D: -; size: few